A selection of T cell receptor beta chains follows, all from one sample in a study of shared clonotypes between healthy human individuals. Sequencing used immunoSEQ multiplex PCR; TCRdb keeps in-frame clones, though not all of them. The sample yields 2 million or so clones, roughly 95% seen once. The source material was naive CD8+ T cells sorted from blood. Receptors originate from a man aged 18 to 30 in good health. The CDR3 runs from the conserved cysteine through the conserved F or W. Each record gives: J gene, clone size, V gene, D gene, CDR3 protein, CDR3 DNA. The D gene is left open where the match is weak. Clone size is shown for a subset of rows, as once, few, many or a class of expanded clone.

TRBJ1-3 | NA | TRBV27 | TRBD1 | CASSGQGPSGNTIYF | TGTGCCAGCAGCGGACAGGGACCCTCTGGAAACACCATATATTTT
TRBJ1-1 | NA | TRBV6-5 | NA | CASSIQGLNTEAFF | TGTGCCAGCAGTATTCAGGGTCTGAACACTGAAGCTTTCTTT
TRBJ2-5 | once | TRBV9 | NA | CASSVAGVAQETQYF | TGTGCCAGCAGCGTAGCAGGGGTGGCCCAAGAGACCCAGTACTTC
TRBJ2-3 | NA | TRBV11-2 | NA | CASSLTGEADTQYF | TGTGCCAGCAGCTTAACGGGAGAGGCAGATACGCAGTATTTT
TRBJ2-7 | NA | TRBV19 | TRBD2 | CASSTNPGLNYEQYF | TGTGCCAGTAGTACAAACCCGGGACTAAACTACGAGCAGTACTTC
TRBJ1-6 | NA | TRBV6-6 | NA | CASSYTGPNSPLHF | TGTGCCAGCAGTTACACGGGACCTAATTCACCCCTCCACTTT
TRBJ1-2 | NA | TRBV21-1 | NA | CASRGRGYYNYGYTF | TGTGCCAGCAGGGGCAGGGGCTACTATAACTATGGCTACACCTTC
TRBJ2-7 | NA | TRBV6-1 | NA | CASRYLDVSSYEQYF | TGTGCCAGCAGATACCTGGACGTGAGCTCCTACGAGCAGTACTTC
TRBJ2-1 | NA | TRBV9 | TRBD2 | CASSASGRNDEQFF | TGTGCCAGCAGCGCTAGCGGGAGAAACGATGAGCAGTTCTTC
TRBJ2-2 | NA | TRBV7-9 | NA | CASSLAGVNTGELFF | TGTGCCAGCAGCTTAGCGGGTGTGAACACCGGGGAGCTGTTTTTT
TRBJ2-7 | once | TRBV10-2 | TRBD2 | CASSDPGLMAEQYF | TGCGCCAGCAGTGACCCGGGACTAATGGCCGAGCAGTACTTC
TRBJ1-2 | NA | TRBV7-9 | TRBD1 | CASSPFGTGPNYGYTF | TGTGCCAGCAGCCCCTTTGGGACAGGGCCTAACTATGGCTACACCTTC
TRBJ2-1 | NA | TRBV7-9 | TRBD1 | CASSLQQGKGYNEQFF | TGTGCCAGCAGCCTCCAACAGGGGAAAGGGTACAATGAGCAGTTCTTC
TRBJ2-7 | NA | TRBV6-6 | NA | CASSSGREQYF | TGTGCCAGCAGTTCGGGGAGGGAGCAGTACTTC
TRBJ1-6 | once | TRBV21-1 | NA | CASRGTGENYNSPLHF | TGTGCCAGCAGAGGGACAGGGGAAAACTATAATTCACCCCTCCACTTT
TRBJ1-1 | NA | TRBV7-9 | NA | CASSLVLGATEAFF | TGTGCCAGCAGCTTAGTTCTGGGGGCCACTGAAGCTTTCTTT
TRBJ2-7 | NA | TRBV4-1 | NA | CASSQVDRPSNEQYF | TGCGCCAGCAGCCAAGTGGACAGACCGAGCAACGAGCAGTACTTC
TRBJ1-5 | NA | TRBV6-5 | NA | CASSPEGGSNQPQHF | TGTGCCAGCAGTCCCGAAGGGGGGTCCAATCAGCCCCAGCATTTT
TRBJ2-3 | once | TRBV28 | TRBD1 | CASSSDRVKQYF | TGTGCCAGCAGCTCCGACAGGGTCAAGCAGTATTTT
TRBJ2-5 | NA | TRBV11-2 | TRBD2 | CASCSLGVAGEETQYF | TGTGCCAGCTGCAGTTTGGGAGTAGCGGGAGAAGAGACCCAGTACTTC
TRBJ1-2 | NA | TRBV28 | NA | CASSPTGSANYGYTF | TGTGCCAGCAGCCCCACAGGGTCTGCTAACTATGGCTACACCTTC
TRBJ2-3 | NA | TRBV5-6 | TRBD2 | CASRLAGGPRSTDTQYF | TGTGCCAGCAGACTAGCGGGGGGGCCTAGATCGACAGATACGCAGTATTTT
TRBJ2-3 | NA | TRBV19 | NA | CASSIASSADTQYF | TGTGCCAGTAGTATTGCTAGCTCAGCAGATACGCAGTATTTT
TRBJ2-7 | NA | TRBV5-6 | TRBD1 | CASSLDQEGTGTYEQYF | TGTGCCAGCAGCTTGGACCAGGAAGGGACAGGGACCTACGAGCAGTACTTC
TRBJ1-1 | NA | TRBV27 | NA | CASSLVWGTRTEAFF | TGTGCCAGCAGTTTAGTGTGGGGGACGCGCACTGAAGCTTTCTTT
TRBJ1-1 | NA | TRBV19 | NA | CASSPDSFGTEAFF | TGTGCCAGTAGTCCTGACAGCTTTGGCACTGAAGCTTTCTTT
TRBJ2-5 | NA | TRBV6-5 | NA | CATQSRGGAGETQYF | TGTGCCACCCAATCCCGCGGGGGCGCAGGAGAGACCCAGTACTTC
TRBJ2-2 | NA | TRBV29-1 | TRBD1 | CSVETGTGGPGELFF | TGCAGCGTTGAAACCGGGACAGGGGGCCCCGGGGAGCTGTTTTTT